The present T cell receptor (beta chain) was sequenced within a study of molecular identifiers for immune sequencing clone quantification (dated 2018 in TCRdb). For the study in its entirety: In a replicate experiment, RNA from roughly 18,000 or 92,000 naive CD8 T cells was split into five aliquots, four of which were sequenced. This methods study used CD8 T cells to benchmark TCR RNA copy counting and molecular-identifier clustering-based TCR repertoire sequencing (MIDCIRS). On the study overall, not on this receptor specifically: Modeling estimated 3 to 3.5 recovered TCR RNA copies per cell, compared with about 10 by digital PCR, which implies roughly 30% capture efficiency. When barcode sub-clustering was left out, chimeric consensus sequences inflated TCR diversity, with chimeras reaching as high as 47%. The naive libraries included spiked-in Jurkat TCR RNA (approximately ten copies' worth), and this RNA is not part of the donor repertoire. Clones above 20 RNA copies held over 97% of molecules in CMV-specific effector cells but under 1% in naive cells. A single cell's worth of spiked-in Jurkat TCR RNA was reported detectable even among 900,000 to 1,000,000 naive CD8 T cells. Highly expanded clone sizes could be underestimated if identical TCR molecules share a barcode.

From the cysteine through the phenylalanine, the CDR3 covers 11 amino acids. The kept DNA is CDR3 alone, 33 bases in frame from the first base. V lost 5 bases and J lost 6 bases, and the count of bases not matched to a germline gene is 3. CDR1 and CDR2 are read off the germline V gene (reference sequence) as GTSNPN and SVGIG. Libraries of naive CD8 T cells were built from anywhere between about 17,000 and 1,000,000 sorted cells, with 10%, 30% or 50% of the purified RNA used. On a BD FACSAria II, naive CD8 T cells were FACS-sorted as CD8+CD4-CCR7+CD45RA+ and collected into RLT Plus buffer. To test detection sensitivity, Jurkat RNA equal to about nine TCR copies was added to samples of about 19,000-1,100,000 naive CD8 T cells. CD8 T cells were enriched with RosetteSep CD8+ T Cell Enrichment Cocktail and Ficoll-Paque, followed by ACK red cell lysis. The library relied on PCR. Sequencing was carried out with a NextSeq 500. Preparation of bulk TCR libraries followed a previously described approach, with the TCR primers listed in Table S5. The Qiagen AllPrep DNA/RNA kit was used to purify total RNA. Before analysis, reads from multiple sequencing runs of the same library were pooled. In the original analysis: Only reads with exact TCR constant sequence were kept, trimmed to 150 nt, and grouped by their 12-nt molecular barcodes. Reads in each barcode group were sub-clustered using a 15% Levenshtein threshold, and a quality-weighted consensus sequence was built for each RNA molecule. Non-functional sequences were removed, as were lower-count sequences one edit away from another. Based on a fit of two negative binomial distributions, barcode sub-clusters having less than 20% of the maximum read count were discarded. The public reads were reprocessed in TCRdb via fastp at Q25 and MiXCR, keeping in-frame beta chains. Under each unique CDR3 protein, matching rows form one entry showing the most common genes and DNA. TCRdb, not the authors, supplied the V and J calls. Across this sample there are roughly 93,000 distinct CDR3 sequences, with 25% seen only once. The ten largest account for roughly 0.8% of the sample.

This clonotype was found many times. There is no known antigen for this receptor. No quality values exist for individual bases; no much larger clone is one base distant. The V and J genes are TRBV30 and TRBJ2-7, and 8 junction bases match TRBD2. Material: naive CD8+ T cells from blood, with Jurkat cell RNA spiked in. Per the publication, the cell subset or site label means: FACS-sorted CD8+CD4-CCR7+CD45RA+ naive T cells. The sequence derives from a human donor in good health. Some libraries in this study had Jurkat cell RNA spiked in. The nucleotides read TGTGCCTGGGCGGGGGGCACCGAGCAGTACTTC. Translated, it reads CAWAGGTEQYF.